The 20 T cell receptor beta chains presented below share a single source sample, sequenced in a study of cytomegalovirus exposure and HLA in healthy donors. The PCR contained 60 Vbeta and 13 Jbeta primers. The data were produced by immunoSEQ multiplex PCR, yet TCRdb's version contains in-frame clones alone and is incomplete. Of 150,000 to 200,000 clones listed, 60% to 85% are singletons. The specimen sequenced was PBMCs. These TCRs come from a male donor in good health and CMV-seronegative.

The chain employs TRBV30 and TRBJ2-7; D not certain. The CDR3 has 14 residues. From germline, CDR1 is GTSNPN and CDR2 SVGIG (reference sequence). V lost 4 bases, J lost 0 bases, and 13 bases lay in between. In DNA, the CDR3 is TGTGCCTGGACCGTACGTCCACACTCCTACGAGCAGTACTTC. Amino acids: CAWTVRPHSYEQYF.

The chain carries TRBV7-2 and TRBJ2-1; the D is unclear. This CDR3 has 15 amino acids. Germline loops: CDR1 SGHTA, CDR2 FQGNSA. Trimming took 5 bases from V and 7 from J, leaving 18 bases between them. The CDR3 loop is CASSHQTSTGNEQFF. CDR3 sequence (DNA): TGTGCCAGCAGCCACCAAACTTCTACCGGGAATGAGCAGTTCTTC.

This chain's CDR3 is CASSYGTGGEKLFF. The CDR3 DNA follows: TGTGCCAGCAGCTACGGGACAGGTGGGGAAAAACTGTTTTTT. The gene calls are TRBV7-9 and TRBJ1-4; 8 bases fit TRBD1. Unmatched junction bases numbered 6, after V lost 4 bases and J lost 8 bases. The length of the CDR3 is 14 residues. Germline values: CDR1 SEHNR, CDR2 FQNEAQ (reference sequence).

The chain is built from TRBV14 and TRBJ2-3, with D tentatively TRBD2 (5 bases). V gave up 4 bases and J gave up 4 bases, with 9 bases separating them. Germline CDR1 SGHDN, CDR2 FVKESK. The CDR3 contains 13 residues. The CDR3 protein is CASSRLASDTQYF. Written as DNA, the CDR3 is TGTGCCAGCAGCCGATTAGCGTCAGATACGCAGTATTTT.

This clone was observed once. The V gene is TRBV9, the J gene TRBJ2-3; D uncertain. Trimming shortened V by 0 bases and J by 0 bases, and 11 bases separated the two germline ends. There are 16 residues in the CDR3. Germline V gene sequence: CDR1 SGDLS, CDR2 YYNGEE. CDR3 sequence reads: CASSVGNRASTDTQYF. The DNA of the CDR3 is TGTGCCAGCAGCGTAGGAAACCGCGCTAGCACAGATACGCAGTATTTT.

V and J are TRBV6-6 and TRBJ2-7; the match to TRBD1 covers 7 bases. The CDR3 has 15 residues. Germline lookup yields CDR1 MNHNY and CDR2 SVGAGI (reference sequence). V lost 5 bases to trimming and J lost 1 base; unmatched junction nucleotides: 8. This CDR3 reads CASSKGQSFSYEQYF. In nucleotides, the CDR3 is TGTGCCAGCAGTAAGGGACAGTCCTTTTCCTACGAGCAGTACTTC.

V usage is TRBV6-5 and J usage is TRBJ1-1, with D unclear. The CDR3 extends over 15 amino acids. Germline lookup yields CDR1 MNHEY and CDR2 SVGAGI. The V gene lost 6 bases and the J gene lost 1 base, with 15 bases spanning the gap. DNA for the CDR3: TGTGCCAGCAGCCCAGGTGGCGCGGGGAACACTGAAGCTTTCTTT. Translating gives CASSPGGAGNTEAFF.

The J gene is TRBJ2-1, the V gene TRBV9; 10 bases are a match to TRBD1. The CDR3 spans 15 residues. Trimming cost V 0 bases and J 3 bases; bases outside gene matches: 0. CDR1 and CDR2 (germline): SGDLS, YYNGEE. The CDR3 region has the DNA TGTGCCAGCAGCGTAGGGGACAGGGGCTACAATGAGCAGTTCTTC. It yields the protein CASSVGDRGYNEQFF.

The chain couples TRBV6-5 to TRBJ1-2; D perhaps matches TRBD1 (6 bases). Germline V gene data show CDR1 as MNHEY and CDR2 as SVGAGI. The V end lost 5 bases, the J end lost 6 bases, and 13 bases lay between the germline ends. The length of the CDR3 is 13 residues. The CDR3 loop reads CASSPQGLDGYTF. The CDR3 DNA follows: TGTGCCAGCAGTCCCCAGGGGTTGGATGGCTACACCTTC.

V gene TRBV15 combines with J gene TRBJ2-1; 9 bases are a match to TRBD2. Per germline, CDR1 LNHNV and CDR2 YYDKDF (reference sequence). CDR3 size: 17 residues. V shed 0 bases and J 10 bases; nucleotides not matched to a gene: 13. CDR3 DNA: TGTGCCACCAGCAGAGATCGAGGGACTAGCCTTCCGGGGGAGCAGTTCTTC. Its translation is CATSRDRGTSLPGEQFF.

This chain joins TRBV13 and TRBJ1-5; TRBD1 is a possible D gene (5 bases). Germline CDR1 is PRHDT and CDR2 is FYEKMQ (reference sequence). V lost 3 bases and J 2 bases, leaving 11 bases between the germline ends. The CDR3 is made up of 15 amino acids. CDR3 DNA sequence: TGTGCCAGCAGCTTGGGCAGGGCAGGCAATCAGCCCCAGCATTTT. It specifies CASSLGRAGNQPQHF. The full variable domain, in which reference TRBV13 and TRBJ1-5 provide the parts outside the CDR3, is AAGVIQSPRHLIKEKRETATLKCYPIPRHDTVYWYQQGPGQDPQFLISFYEKMQSDKGSIPDRFSAQQFSDYHSELNMSSLELGDSALYFCASSLGRAGNQPQHFGDGTRLSIL.

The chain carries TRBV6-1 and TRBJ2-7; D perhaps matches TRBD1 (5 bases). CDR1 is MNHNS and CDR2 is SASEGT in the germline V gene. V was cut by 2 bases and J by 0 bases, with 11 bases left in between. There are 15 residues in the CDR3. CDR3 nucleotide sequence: TGTGCCAGCAGTGAACAGCCCAGGGACTCCTACGAGCAGTACTTC. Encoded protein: CASSEQPRDSYEQYF.

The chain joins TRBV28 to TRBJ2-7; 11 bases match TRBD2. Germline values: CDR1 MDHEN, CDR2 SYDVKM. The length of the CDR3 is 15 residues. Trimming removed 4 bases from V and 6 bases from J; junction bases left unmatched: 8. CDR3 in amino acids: CASSSIAGGMVEQYF. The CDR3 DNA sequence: TGTGCCAGCAGTTCAATAGCGGGAGGGATGGTCGAGCAGTACTTC.

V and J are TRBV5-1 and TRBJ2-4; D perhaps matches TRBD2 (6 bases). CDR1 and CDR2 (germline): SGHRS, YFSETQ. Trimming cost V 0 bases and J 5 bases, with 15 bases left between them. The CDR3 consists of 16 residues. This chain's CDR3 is CASSLGGGRVQNIQYF. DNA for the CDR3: TGCGCCAGCAGCTTGGGGGGAGGCCGCGTCCAAAACATTCAGTACTTC.

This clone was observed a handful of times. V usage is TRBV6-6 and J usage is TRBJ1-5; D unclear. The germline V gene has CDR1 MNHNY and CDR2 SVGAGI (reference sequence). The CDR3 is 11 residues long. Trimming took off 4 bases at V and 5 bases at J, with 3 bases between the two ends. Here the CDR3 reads CASSSDQPQHF. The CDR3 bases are TGTGCCAGCAGTTCCGATCAGCCCCAGCATTTT.

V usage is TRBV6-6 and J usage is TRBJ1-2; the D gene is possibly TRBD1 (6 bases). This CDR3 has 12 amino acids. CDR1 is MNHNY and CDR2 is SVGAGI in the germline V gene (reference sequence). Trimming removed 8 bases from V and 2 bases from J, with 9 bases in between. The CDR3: CASGGVNYGYTF. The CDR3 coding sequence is TGTGCCAGCGGGGGCGTAAACTATGGCTACACCTTC.

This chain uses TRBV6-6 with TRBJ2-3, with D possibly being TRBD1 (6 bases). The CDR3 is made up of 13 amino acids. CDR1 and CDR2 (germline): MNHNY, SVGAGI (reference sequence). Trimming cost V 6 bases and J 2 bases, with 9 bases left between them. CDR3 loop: CASSGQYTDTQYF. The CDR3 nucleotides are TGTGCCAGCAGCGGACAGTACACAGATACGCAGTATTTT.

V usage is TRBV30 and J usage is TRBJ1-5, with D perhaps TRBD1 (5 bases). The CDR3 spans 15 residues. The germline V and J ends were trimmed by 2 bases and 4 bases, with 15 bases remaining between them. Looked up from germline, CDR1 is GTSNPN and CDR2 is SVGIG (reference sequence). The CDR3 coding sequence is TGTGCCTGGAGTTCCGGGGGGTATTGGAATCAGCCCCAGCATTTT. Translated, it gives CAWSSGGYWNQPQHF.

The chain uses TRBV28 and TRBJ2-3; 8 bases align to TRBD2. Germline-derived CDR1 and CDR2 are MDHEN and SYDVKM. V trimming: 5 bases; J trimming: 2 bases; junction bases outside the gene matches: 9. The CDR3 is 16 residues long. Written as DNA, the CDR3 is TGTGCCAGCAGTCTAGCGGGTCTCGGGGTCACAGATACGCAGTATTTT. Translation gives CASSLAGLGVTDTQYF.

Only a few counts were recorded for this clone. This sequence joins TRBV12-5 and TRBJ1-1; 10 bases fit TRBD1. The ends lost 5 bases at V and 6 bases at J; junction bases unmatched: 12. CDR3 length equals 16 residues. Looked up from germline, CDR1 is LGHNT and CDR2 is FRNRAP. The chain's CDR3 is CASGQGTGAIVSEAFF. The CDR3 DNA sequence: TGTGCTAGTGGTCAAGGGACAGGGGCGATTGTTTCTGAAGCTTTCTTT.